A single sample is the source of the 7 T cell receptor beta chains below, sequenced in a study of CD8+ T cells in alopecia areata. Isolated RNA was reverse transcribed into cDNA used as the sequencing template. Method: immunoSEQ multiplex PCR; TCRdb's copy keeps in-frame clones and lacks some. The top ten hold less than 20% of the sample, which has some 150,000 clones, 40% to 65% seen once. The sequencing used CD8+ T cells sorted from blood, collected at week 0. These receptor sequences come from a human donor with alopecia areata.

The gene calls are TRBV7-9 and TRBJ2-1, with TRBD1 as a possible D gene (6 bases). The CDR3 consists of 18 residues. Germline V gene data show CDR1 as SEHNR and CDR2 as FQNEAQ (reference sequence). V shed 1 base and J shed 0 bases, with 16 bases lying between them. CDR3 in DNA: TGTGCCAGCAGCTTAGAAGTCAGGGGAATGGGCTCCTACAATGAGCAGTTCTTC. Translation gives CASSLEVRGMGSYNEQFF.

This clone was observed a single time. The chain combines TRBV27 with TRBJ2-3, with 9 bases identical to TRBD1. The length of the CDR3 is 16 residues. Germline V CDR1 and CDR2: MNHEY, SMNVEV (reference sequence). The ends lost 3 bases at V and 2 bases at J; junction bases unmatched: 6. The CDR3 DNA reads TGTGCCAGCAGTTTGAACCGGGACAGGGTCACAGATACGCAGTATTTT. Protein product: CASSLNRDRVTDTQYF.

This chain links TRBV5-6 with TRBJ2-7; the match to TRBD1 covers 9 bases. Trimming at V came to 4 bases and at J to 8 bases, leaving 10 bases not matched to a gene. This CDR3 has 14 amino acids. Germline CDR1 and CDR2: SGHDT and YYEEEE. The CDR3 region is CASSRDGTGSKQYF. In DNA form, the CDR3 reads TGTGCCAGCAGCCGAGACGGGACAGGGAGTAAGCAGTACTTC.

The genes are TRBV15 and TRBJ2-6, with D hard to call. Per germline, CDR1 LNHNV and CDR2 YYDKDF (reference sequence). V was trimmed by 3 bases and J by 2 bases, leaving 14 bases between them. The CDR3 runs to 17 residues. The CDR3 protein is CATSRTPSGPGANVLTF. The CDR3 DNA is TGTGCCACCAGCAGGACGCCTAGTGGACCTGGGGCCAACGTCCTGACTTTC.

This rearrangement joins TRBV10-2 to TRBJ2-7; D uncertain. The CDR3 is made up of 14 amino acids. The germline gives CDR1 WSHSY, CDR2 SAAADI. Trimming took 0 bases from V and 5 from J, leaving 11 bases between them. The CDR3 protein is CASSESLGSNEQYF. The CDR3, as DNA: TGCGCCAGCAGTGAGTCGCTGGGATCGAACGAGCAGTACTTC.

The V call is TRBV11-2, the J call TRBJ2-7; D not certain. This CDR3 has 13 residues. Germline-derived CDR1 and CDR2 are SGHAT and FQNNGV. Trimming stripped 5 bases from V and 2 bases from J, with 10 bases between. CDR3 residues: CASSPGSPYEQYF. For the CDR3, the DNA is TGTGCCAGCAGCCCCGGGTCTCCCTACGAGCAGTACTTC.

The rearrangement links TRBV30 to TRBJ1-1; D perhaps matches TRBD1 (6 bases). V was cut by 5 bases and J by 4 bases, with 14 bases left in between. In germline, CDR1 is GTSNPN, CDR2 SVGIG (reference sequence). This CDR3 is built from 13 residues. The CDR3 region is CAWGSQGSTEAFF. As DNA, the CDR3 is TGTGCCTGGGGTTCCCAGGGGAGCACTGAAGCTTTCTTT.